The TCR beta chain described here comes from a study of shared clonotypes between healthy human individuals. Study-level information: Three CD4 naive, three CD4 memory, two CD8 naive and one CD8 memory plate were used per donor.

Regarding the study as a whole: Of the naive CD4 clonotypes, about 5.4% were shared across a few donors.

Under the authors' procedure: ImmunoSEQ sequences covered only the junction and lacked quality scores; filtering therefore differed. The method was immunoSEQ multiplex PCR; TCRdb's version includes in-frame clones alone and lacks a portion of them. V, J and clone size are taken as reported in that table, and D and trimming were inferred from the DNA itself. Of just over 2,000,000 clones listed, approximately 94% are singletons. With regard to this clone: Its antigen remains unknown. Other DNA sequences from this sample encode an identical CDR3 as well.

Naive CD8 isolation took CD45RO-negative cells positively selected for CCR7 and excluded terminally differentiated effector memory CD45RA+ cells. The study enrolled healthy HIV-negative adults without recent acute infections or vaccinations as donors. This CDR3 has 12 amino acids. Germline CDR1 and CDR2: SNHLY and FYNNEI. The germline V and J ends were trimmed by 4 bases and 5 bases, with 8 bases remaining between them. V usage is TRBV2 and J usage is TRBJ1-1, with D uncertain. Sequencing used naive CD8+ T cells sorted from blood. This clonotype originated in a man between 18 and 35 years old in good health. In DNA, the CDR3 is TGTGCCAGCAGTGTGGGAGGGACTGAAGCTTTCTTT. It translates to CASSVGGTEAFF.